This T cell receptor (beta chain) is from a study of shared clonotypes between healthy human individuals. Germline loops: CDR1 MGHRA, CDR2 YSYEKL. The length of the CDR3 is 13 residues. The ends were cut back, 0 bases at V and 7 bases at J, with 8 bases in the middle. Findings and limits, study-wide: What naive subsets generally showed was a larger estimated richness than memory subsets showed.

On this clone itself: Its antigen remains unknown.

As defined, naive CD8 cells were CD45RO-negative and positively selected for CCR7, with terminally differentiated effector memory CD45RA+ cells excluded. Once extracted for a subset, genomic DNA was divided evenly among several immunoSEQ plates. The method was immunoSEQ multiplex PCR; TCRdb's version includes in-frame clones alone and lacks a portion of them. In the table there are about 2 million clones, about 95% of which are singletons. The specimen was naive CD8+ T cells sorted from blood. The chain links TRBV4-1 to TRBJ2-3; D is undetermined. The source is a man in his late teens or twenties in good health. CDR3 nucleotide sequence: TGCGCCAGCAGCCAAGACGACGTAAATACGCAGTATTTT. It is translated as CASSQDDVNTQYF.